A single T cell receptor beta chain is shown here with its context. The record originates from a study of T cell repertoires in cytomegalovirus infection. TCRdb reanalysed the reads using MiXCR and keeps one entry per CDR3 protein. The data hold roughly 200,000 distinct CDR3 sequences, with approximately 18% observed a single time. The receptor was derived from a human donor in good health (CMV status not recorded). Some clones in this sample may be carry-over from other donors' samples. The sample consisted of CD8+ T cells from PBMCs.

CDR3 sequence: CASSNTGAVETQYF. The CDR3 coding sequence is TGTGCCAGCAGTAACACAGGGGCGGTGGAGACCCAGTACTTC. V usage is TRBV12-3 or TRBV12-4 and J usage is TRBJ2-5, with 7 bases identical to TRBD1. V dropped 5 bases and J dropped 5; count of bases not matched to a gene: 8. This CDR3 has 14 residues.